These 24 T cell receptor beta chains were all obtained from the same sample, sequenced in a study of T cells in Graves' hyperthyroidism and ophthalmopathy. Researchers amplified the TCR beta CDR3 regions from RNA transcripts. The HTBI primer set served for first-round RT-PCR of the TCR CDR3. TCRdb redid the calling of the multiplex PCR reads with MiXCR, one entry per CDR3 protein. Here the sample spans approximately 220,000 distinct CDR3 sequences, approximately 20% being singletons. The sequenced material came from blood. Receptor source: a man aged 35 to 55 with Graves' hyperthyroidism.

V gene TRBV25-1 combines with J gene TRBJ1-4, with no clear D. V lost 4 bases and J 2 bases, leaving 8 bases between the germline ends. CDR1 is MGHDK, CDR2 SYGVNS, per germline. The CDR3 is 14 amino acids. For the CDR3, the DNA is TGTGCCAGCAGTGGGGTTGTTACTAATGAAAAACTGTTTTTT. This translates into CASSGVVTNEKLFF.

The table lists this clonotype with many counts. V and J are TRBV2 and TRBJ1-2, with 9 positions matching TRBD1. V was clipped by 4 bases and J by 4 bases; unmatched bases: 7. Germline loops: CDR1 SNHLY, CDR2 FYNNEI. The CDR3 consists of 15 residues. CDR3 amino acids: CASSVGQGDGYGYTF. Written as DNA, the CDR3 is TGTGCCAGCAGTGTGGGACAGGGCGATGGCTATGGCTACACCTTC.

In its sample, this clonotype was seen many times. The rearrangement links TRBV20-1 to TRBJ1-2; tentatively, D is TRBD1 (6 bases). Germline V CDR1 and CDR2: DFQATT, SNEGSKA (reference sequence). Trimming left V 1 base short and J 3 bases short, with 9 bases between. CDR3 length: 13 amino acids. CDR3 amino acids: CSARAPGDYGYTF. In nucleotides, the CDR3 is TGCAGTGCTAGAGCGCCAGGGGACTATGGCTACACCTTC.

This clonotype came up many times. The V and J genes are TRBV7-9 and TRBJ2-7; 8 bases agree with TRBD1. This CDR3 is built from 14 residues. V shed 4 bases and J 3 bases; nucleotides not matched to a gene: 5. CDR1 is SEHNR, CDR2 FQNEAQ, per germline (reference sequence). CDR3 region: CASSWGQAGYEQYF. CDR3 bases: TGTGCCAGCAGCTGGGGACAGGCTGGCTACGAGCAGTACTTC. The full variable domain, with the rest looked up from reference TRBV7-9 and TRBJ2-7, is DTGVSQNPRHKITKRGQNVTFRCDPISEHNRLYWYRQTLGQGPEFLTYFQNEAQLEKSRLLSDRFSAERPKGSFSTLEIQRTEQGDSAMYLCASSWGQAGYEQYFGPGTRLTVT.

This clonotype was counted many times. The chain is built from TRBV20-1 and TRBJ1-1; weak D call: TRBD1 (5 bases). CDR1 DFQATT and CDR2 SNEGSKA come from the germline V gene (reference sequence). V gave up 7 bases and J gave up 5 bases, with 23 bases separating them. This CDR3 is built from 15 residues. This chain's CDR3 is CSVKPMARARTEAFF. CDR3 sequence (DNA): TGCAGTGTCAAACCTATGGCCAGGGCTAGAACTGAAGCTTTCTTT.

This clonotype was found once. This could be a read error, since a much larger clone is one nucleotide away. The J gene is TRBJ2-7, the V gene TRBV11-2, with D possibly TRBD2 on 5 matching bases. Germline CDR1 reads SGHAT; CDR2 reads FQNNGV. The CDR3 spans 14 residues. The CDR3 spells CASRPWGEGYEQCF. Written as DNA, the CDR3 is TGTGCCAGCAGGCCCTGGGGTGAGGGCTACGAGCAGTGCTTC. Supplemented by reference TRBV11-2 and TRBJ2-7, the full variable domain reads EAGVAQSPRYKIIEKRQSVAFWCNPISGHATLYWYQQILGQGPKLLIQFQNNGVVDDSQLPKDRFSAERLKGVDSTLKIQPAKLEDSAVYLCASRPWGEGYEQCFGPGTRLTVT.

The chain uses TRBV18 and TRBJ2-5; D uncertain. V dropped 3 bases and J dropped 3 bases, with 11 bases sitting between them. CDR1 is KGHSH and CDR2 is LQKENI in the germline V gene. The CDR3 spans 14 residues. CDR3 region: CASSPIFREETQYF. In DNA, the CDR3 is TGTGCCAGCTCACCGATTTTTCGCGAAGAGACCCAGTACTTC.

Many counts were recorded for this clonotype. This CDR3 reads CSAPTGSPYEQYF. CDR3 nucleotide sequence: TGCAGTGCTCCAACAGGGTCCCCCTACGAGCAGTACTTC. The J gene is TRBJ2-7, the V gene TRBV20-1; weak D call: TRBD1 (6 bases). Germline CDR1 is DFQATT and CDR2 is SNEGSKA (reference sequence). With 5 bases removed from V and 2 bases from J, the gap between germline ends came to 13 bases. The length of the CDR3 is 13 residues.

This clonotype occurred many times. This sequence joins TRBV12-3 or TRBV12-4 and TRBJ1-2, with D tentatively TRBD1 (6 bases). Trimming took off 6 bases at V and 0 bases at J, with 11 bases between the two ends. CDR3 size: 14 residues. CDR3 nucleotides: TGTGCCAGCAGGCAGGGGTTAGCTAACTATGGCTACACCTTC. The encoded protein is CASRQGLANYGYTF.

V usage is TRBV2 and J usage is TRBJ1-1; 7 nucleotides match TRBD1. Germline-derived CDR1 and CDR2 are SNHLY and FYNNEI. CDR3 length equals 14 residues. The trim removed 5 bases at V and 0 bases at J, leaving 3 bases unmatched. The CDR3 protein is CASSLQGMNTEAFF. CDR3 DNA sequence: TGTGCCAGCAGTTTACAGGGGATGAACACTGAAGCTTTCTTT.

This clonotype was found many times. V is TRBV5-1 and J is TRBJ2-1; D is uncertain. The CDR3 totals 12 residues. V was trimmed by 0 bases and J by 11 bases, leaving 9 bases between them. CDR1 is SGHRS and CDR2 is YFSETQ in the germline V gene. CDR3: CASSLESVQQFF. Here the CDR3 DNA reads TGCGCCAGCAGCTTGGAATCGGTCCAGCAGTTCTTC.

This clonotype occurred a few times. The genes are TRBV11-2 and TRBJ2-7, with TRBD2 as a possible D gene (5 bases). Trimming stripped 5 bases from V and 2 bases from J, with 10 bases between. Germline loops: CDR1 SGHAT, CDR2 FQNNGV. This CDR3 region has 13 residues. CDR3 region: CASSGGPTYEQYF. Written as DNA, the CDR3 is TGTGCCAGCAGCGGAGGCCCTACCTACGAGCAGTACTTC.

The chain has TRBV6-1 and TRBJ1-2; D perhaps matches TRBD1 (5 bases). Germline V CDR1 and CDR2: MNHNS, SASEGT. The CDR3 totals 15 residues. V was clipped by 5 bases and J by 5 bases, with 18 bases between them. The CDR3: CASSPNSGARYGYTF. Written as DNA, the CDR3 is TGTGCCAGCAGTCCTAACAGCGGGGCTCGGTATGGCTACACCTTC.

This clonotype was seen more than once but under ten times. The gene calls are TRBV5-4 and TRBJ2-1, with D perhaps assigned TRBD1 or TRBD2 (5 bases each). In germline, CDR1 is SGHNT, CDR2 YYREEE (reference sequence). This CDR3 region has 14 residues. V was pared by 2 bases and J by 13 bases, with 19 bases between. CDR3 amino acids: CASSFGNYDGGQFF. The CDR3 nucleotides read TGTGCCAGCAGCTTCGGGAATTACGATGGGGGTCAGTTCTTC.

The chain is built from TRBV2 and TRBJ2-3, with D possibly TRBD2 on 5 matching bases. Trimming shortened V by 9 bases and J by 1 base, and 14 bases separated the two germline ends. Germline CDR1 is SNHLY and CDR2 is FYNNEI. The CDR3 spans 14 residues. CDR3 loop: CASPRGRGTDTQYF. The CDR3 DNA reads TGTGCCAGTCCACGCGGGCGAGGCACAGATACGCAGTATTTT.

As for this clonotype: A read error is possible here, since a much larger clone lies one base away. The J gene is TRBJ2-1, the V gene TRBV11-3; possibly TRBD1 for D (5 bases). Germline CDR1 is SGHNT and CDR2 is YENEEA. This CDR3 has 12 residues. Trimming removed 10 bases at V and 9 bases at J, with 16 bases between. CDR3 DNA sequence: TGTGCCAACAGTAGGGGCCTGGGTGAGCAGTTCTTC. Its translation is CANSRGLGEQFF.

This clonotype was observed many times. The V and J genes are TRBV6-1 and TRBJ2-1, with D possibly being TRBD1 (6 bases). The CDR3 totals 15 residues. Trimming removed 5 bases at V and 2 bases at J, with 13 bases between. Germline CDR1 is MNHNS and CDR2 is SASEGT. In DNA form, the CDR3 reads TGTGCCAGCAGTACGGGACAAAAAACCTACAATGAGCAGTTCTTC. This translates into CASSTGQKTYNEQFF.

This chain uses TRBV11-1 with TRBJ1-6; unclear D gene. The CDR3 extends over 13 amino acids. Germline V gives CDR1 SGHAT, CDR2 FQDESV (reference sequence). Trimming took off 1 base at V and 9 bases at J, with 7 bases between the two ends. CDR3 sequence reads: CASSLVLGSPLHF. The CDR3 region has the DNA TGTGCCAGCAGCTTAGTCCTAGGTTCACCCCTCCACTTT.

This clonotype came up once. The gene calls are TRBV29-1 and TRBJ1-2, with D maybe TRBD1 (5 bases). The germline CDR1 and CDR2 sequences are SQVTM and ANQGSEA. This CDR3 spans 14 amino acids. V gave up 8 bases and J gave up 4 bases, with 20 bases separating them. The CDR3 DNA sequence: TGCAGCACCCTTGGGTTGGGGGATCTCTATGGCTACACCTTC. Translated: CSTLGLGDLYGYTF.

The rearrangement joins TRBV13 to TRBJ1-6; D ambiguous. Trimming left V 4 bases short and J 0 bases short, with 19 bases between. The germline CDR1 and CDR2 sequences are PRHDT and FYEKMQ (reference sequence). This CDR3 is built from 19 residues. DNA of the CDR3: TGTGCCAGCAGCTACTACCCTCGGGGAGGGATCTCCTATAATTCACCCCTCCACTTT. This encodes CASSYYPRGGISYNSPLHF.

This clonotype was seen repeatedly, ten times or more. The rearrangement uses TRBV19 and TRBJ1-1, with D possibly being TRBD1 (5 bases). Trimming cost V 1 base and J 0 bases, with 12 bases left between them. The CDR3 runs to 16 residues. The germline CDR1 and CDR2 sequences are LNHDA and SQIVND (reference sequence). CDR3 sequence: CASSIGAQDMNTEAFF. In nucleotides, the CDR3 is TGTGCCAGTAGTATAGGAGCACAGGACATGAACACTGAAGCTTTCTTT.

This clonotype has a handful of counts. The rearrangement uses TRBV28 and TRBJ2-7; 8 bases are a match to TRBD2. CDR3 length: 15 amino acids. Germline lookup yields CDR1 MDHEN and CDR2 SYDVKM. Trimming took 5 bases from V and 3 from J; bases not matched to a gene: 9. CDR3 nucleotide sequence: TGTGCCAGCAGTAGCGGGGGCGAGGTGCTCTACGAGCAGTACTTC. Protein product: CASSSGGEVLYEQYF. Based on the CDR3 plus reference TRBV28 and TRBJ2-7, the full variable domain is DVKVTQSSRYLVKRTGEKVFLECVQDMDHENMFWYRQDPGLGLRLIYFSYDVKMKEKGDIPEGYSVSREKKERFSLILESASTNQTSMYLCASSSGGEVLYEQYFGPGTRLTVT.

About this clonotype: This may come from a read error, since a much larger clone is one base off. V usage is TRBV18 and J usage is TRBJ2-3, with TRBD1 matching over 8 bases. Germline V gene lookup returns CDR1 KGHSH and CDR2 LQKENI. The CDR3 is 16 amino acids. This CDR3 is CASSPGRTGWTDAQYF. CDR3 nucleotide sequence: TGTGCCAGCTCACCAGGTCGGACAGGGTGGACAGATGCGCAGTATTTT.

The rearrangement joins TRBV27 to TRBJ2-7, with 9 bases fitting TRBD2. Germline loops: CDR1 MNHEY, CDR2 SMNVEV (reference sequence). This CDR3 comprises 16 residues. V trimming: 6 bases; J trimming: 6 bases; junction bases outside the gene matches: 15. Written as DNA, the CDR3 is TGTGCCAGCAGCTTCACAGGGACTAGCTTACGGGCCGAGCAGTACTTC. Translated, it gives CASSFTGTSLRAEQYF.